This T cell receptor beta chain was sequenced during a study of PD-1 blockade in classical Hodgkin lymphoma. General study results and limits: The study found complete responders had baseline diversity similar to newly diagnosed patients. Newly diagnosed patients were reported to start with lower TCR diversity than healthy donors.

Method: immunoSEQ multiplex PCR; TCRdb's copy keeps in-frame clones and lacks some. Of approximately 100,000 clones in the sample, 75% to 90% were seen once. The CDR3 runs to 17 residues. V lost 0 bases to trimming and J lost 3 bases, with 15 bases between them. From germline, CDR1 is SGDLS and CDR2 YYNGEE. Comments on this clone: As yet, its antigen is unknown.

Autologous stem cell transplantation was followed by relapse in every patient, and brentuximab vedotin exposure varied. Complete response, partial response or progressive disease constituted the best responses recorded. The rearrangement links TRBV9 to TRBJ2-2; D tentatively reads TRBD1 or TRBD2 (5 bases each). The origin of this receptor is a human donor with classical Hodgkin lymphoma. Sample: peripheral blood mononuclear cells (PBMCs), taken before the second cycle of nivolumab. DNA for the CDR3: TGTGCCAGCAGCGTAGGGTTATGGGGGACCCACACCGGGGAGCTGTTTTTT. The encoded protein is CASSVGLWGTHTGELFF.